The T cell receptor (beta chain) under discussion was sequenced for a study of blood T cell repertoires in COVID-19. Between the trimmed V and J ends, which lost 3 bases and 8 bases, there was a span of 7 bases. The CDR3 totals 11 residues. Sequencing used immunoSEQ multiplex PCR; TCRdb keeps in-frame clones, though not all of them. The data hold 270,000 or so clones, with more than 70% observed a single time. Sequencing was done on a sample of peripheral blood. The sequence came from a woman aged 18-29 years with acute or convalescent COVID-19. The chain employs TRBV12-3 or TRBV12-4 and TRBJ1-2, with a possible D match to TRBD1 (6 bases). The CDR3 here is CASSFRGGYTF. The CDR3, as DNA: TGTGCCAGCAGTTTCAGGGGAGGCTACACCTTC.